Listed here are 3 T cell receptor beta chains from one sample, sequenced in a study of T cell repertoires in cytomegalovirus infection. Antigen specificity for these receptors is unknown. TCRdb ran MiXCR on the reads and lists one entry per CDR3 protein. Among fewer than 850,000 distinct CDR3 sequences listed, 29% were seen once. Specimen: cultured CD8+ T cells from PBMCs, collected from culture after CMV antigen stimulation. These receptors were collected from a human donor in good health (CMV status not recorded). Some clones in this sample may be carry-over from other donors' samples.

This clonotype came up a few times. This chain uses TRBV27 with TRBJ1-5; 9 bases align to TRBD1. Germline V gives CDR1 MNHEY, CDR2 SMNVEV (reference sequence). The CDR3 length is 15 residues. J lost 7 bases, V lost 1 base, and 5 bases had no gene match. CDR3 in DNA: TGTGCCAGCAGTTTATACAGGGGGCTTGGGCAGCCCCAGCATTTT. Protein sequence: CASSLYRGLGQPQHF.

This clonotype was counted many times. The chain recombines TRBV5-6 with TRBJ2-7; 9 positions match TRBD1. There are 14 residues in the CDR3. Trimming removed 2 bases from V and 6 bases from J; junction bases left unmatched: 6. Looked up from germline, CDR1 is SGHDT and CDR2 is YYEEEE. CDR3 protein: CASSFGTGFGEQYF. The CDR3 bases are TGTGCCAGCAGCTTTGGGACAGGGTTTGGCGAGCAGTACTTC.

This clonotype turned up a few times. The chain recombines TRBV12-3 or TRBV12-4 with TRBJ1-4; unclear D gene. CDR3 length: 15 residues. V was trimmed by 6 bases and J by 8 bases, leaving 19 bases between them. The CDR3: CASSSSWGGREKLFF. CDR3 bases: TGTGCCAGCAGCTCTAGCTGGGGTGGGAGAGAAAAACTGTTTTTT.